These T cell receptor beta chains were read from a single sample in a study of T cell clonotyping in hematopoietic cell transplantation. Profiling relied on immunoSEQ multiplex PCR, and the TCRdb table lists in-frame clones only, not all of them. The sample lists roughly 30,000 clones, around 80% occurring once. The sample here was peripheral blood mononuclear cells, taken before stem cell transplant. The receptor source for this set is a woman aged 25 to 39 with chronic myeloid leukemia. Some clones in this sample may be carry-over from other donors' samples. The CDR3 runs from the conserved cysteine through the conserved F or W. The D gene is left open where the match is weak.

cdr3_length,v_call,d_call,j_call,cdr3_aa
12,TRBV6-6,.,TRBJ1-2,CASSSDPEGYTF
13,TRBV30,TRBD1,TRBJ1-2,CAWNPRDREGVFF
16,TRBV9,.,TRBJ1-2,CASSPMGTKADYGYTF
15,TRBV29-1,.,TRBJ1-2,CSVEGTGAGEYGYTF
14,TRBV4-2,.,TRBJ2-3,CASSQEGGADTQYF
16,TRBV4-1,.,TRBJ2-2,CASSLITYPDTGELFF
14,TRBV4-1,.,TRBJ2-4,CASSQGWGKNIQYF
14,TRBV13,TRBD1,TRBJ1-1,CASSLIRQGADAFF
11,TRBV29-1,.,TRBJ1-2,CSPHPHDGYTF
15,TRBV9,TRBD1,TRBJ2-7,CASSPPTGISSEQYF
13,TRBV5-4,.,TRBJ1-2,CASSLASGVGYTF
15,TRBV9,.,TRBJ1-2,CASSVDHTANYGYTF
13,TRBV28,.,TRBJ2-7,CASSLYQAYEQYF
14,TRBV2,TRBD1,TRBJ1-1,CASSWTGGHTEAFF
17,TRBV2,TRBD2,TRBJ2-5,CASSEALTGGEQETQYF
13,TRBV30,.,TRBJ1-6,CAWSGPVLVSLHF
15,TRBV27,.,TRBJ1-1,CASGRKSSGTQEAFF
15,TRBV5-6,.,TRBJ1-2,CASSKRRGANYGYTF
14,TRBV29-1,TRBD1,TRBJ1-2,CSLSRDPGGYGYTF
14,TRBV11-1,.,TRBJ2-3,CASSLATRIDTQYF
14,TRBV6-5,.,TRBJ2-2,CASRKIRGTGELFF
15,TRBV6-5,.,TRBJ1-5,CASSRVGGGGQPQHF
15,TRBV30,TRBD2,TRBJ2-1,CAWVGTKFSYNEQFF
17,TRBV7-9,TRBD2,TRBJ2-3,CASSEGSGGARTDTQYF
14,TRBV28,.,TRBJ2-7,CASSLWNENYEQYF
12,TRBV28,.,TRBJ1-5,CASSIPSMTQHF
10,TRBV20-1,.,TRBJ2-1,CSARYGIQFF
16,TRBV7-2,TRBD1,TRBJ2-7,CASSLAGGVSSYEQYF
14,TRBV5-4,.,TRBJ2-2,CASSPPAGTGELFF
16,TRBV6-6,.,TRBJ1-2,CASSYPGEFPTYGYTF
15,TRBV5-6,.,TRBJ2-5,CASSSGPSGGETQYF
12,TRBV30,.,TRBJ2-5,CAWSVRGETQYF
11,TRBV20-1,.,TRBJ2-3,CSASSGDTQYF